This T cell receptor (beta chain) originates from a study of cytomegalovirus exposure and HLA in healthy donors. Regarding the study as a whole: A later analysis reportedly identified an Asian-associated ancestry cluster as carrying fewer N-insertions than the 666-donor mean.

Germline loops: CDR1 SQVTM, CDR2 ANQGSEA. V gave up 7 bases and J gave up 9 bases, with 16 bases separating them. This CDR3 comprises 12 residues. As regards this clone: Its specificity is not known.

Use of 60 Vbeta and 13 Jbeta primers characterized the PCR. Profiled with immunoSEQ multiplex PCR; TCRdb holds only in-frame clones, not every one. This table holds about 120,000 clones, over 60% found once. Source material: PBMCs. The chain couples TRBV29-1 to TRBJ2-1; weak D call: TRBD1 (6 bases). The receptor was isolated from a female donor in good health and CMV-seronegative. CDR3 residues: CSAGTPLGEQFF. DNA for the CDR3: TGCAGCGCAGGGACACCCCTCGGTGAGCAGTTCTTC.